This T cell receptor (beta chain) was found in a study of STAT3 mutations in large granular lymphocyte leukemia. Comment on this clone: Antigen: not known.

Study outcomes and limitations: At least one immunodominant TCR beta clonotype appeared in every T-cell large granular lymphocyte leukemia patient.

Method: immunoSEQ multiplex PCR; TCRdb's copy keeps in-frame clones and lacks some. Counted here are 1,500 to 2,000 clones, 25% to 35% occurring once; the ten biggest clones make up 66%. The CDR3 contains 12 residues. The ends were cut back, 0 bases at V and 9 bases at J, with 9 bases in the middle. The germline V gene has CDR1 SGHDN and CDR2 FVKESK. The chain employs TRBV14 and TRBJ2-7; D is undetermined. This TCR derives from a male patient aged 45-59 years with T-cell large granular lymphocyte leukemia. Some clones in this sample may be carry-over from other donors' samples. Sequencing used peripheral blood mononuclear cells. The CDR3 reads CASSQDNFGQYF. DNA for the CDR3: TGTGCCAGCAGCCAAGATAACTTTGGGCAGTACTTC.